Listed below are T cell receptor beta chains from one sample, sequenced in a study of CD8 T cells in ankylosing spondylitis. TCRdb ran MiXCR on the 5' RACE reads and lists one entry per CDR3 protein. The sample contains about 700,000 distinct CDR3 sequences, around 20% of which appear only once. Sequencing input: blood, either unsorted or a sorted T cell fraction (not recorded which). Source of these receptors: a male donor with ankylosing spondylitis. CDR3s include the opening cysteine and the closing phenylalanine or tryptophan. Each record gives: clone size, V gene, D gene, J gene, CDR3 protein, CDR3 DNA. A D gene is named only where the DNA matches it firmly. Not every row has a clone size; where given, it reads once, few, many or a size class.

-	TRBV20-1	-	TRBJ1-4	CSARGPVGKLFF	TGCAGTGCTAGAGGGCCCGTGGGAAAACTGTTTTTT
few	TRBV29-1	-	TRBJ1-1	CSVQITEAFF	TGCAGCGTTCAAATCACTGAAGCTTTCTTT
few	TRBV6-5	-	TRBJ2-7	CASSYGFRSYEQYF	TGTGCCAGCAGTTACGGTTTTCGGTCTTACGAGCAGTACTTC
-	TRBV20-1	-	TRBJ2-3	CSARDTLSLVAVLDTQYF	TGCAGTGCTAGAGATACCCTATCCCTGGTCGCGGTGCTAGATACGCAGTATTTT
few	TRBV7-9	-	TRBJ1-1	CASSLEGGVAFF	TGTGCCAGCAGCTTAGAGGGGGGGGTAGCTTTCTTT
-	TRBV28	-	TRBJ1-5	CASRTTSNQPQHF	TGTGCCAGCAGGACGACTAGCAATCAGCCCCAGCATTTT
-	TRBV7-7	-	TRBJ2-1	CASSLGQGKRDEQFF	TGTGCCAGCAGCTTAGGGCAGGGCAAGCGTGATGAGCAGTTCTTC
-	TRBV5-1	-	TRBJ1-1	CASRQSENTEAFF	TGCGCCAGCCGCCAGTCGGAGAACACTGAAGCTTTCTTT
-	TRBV4-1	-	TRBJ2-1	CASSQERGDSHNEQFF	TGCGCCAGCAGCCAAGAGAGGGGGGACTCACACAATGAGCAGTTCTTC
-	TRBV7-2	TRBD1	TRBJ2-2	CASSLTTGHAGELFF	TGTGCCAGCAGCCTCACGACAGGGCATGCCGGGGAGCTGTTTTTT
few	TRBV6-1	TRBD2	TRBJ2-3	CASAPGRGTDTQYF	TGTGCCAGCGCCCCCGGGAGGGGCACAGATACGCAGTATTTT
many	TRBV7-2	-	TRBJ2-1	CASSLGSTSYNEQFF	TGTGCCAGCAGCCTGGGTTCGACCTCCTACAATGAGCAGTTCTTC
few	TRBV7-3	-	TRBJ2-3	CASSLRPDSSSTDTQYF	TGTGCCAGCAGCTTAAGACCCGACTCGTCTAGCACAGATACGCAGTATTTT
few	TRBV20-1	-	TRBJ2-3	CSASALKVTDTQYF	TGCAGTGCTAGCGCACTGAAGGTCACAGATACGCAGTATTTT
few	TRBV7-9	TRBD1	TRBJ2-1	CASSELGTGAYNEQFF	TGTGCCAGCAGCGAGCTCGGGACAGGCGCCTACAATGAGCAGTTCTTC
few	TRBV7-9	TRBD1	TRBJ2-7	CASSSGQVYEQYF	TGTGCCAGCAGCTCGGGACAGGTCTACGAGCAGTACTTC
few	TRBV20-1	-	TRBJ2-3	CSAREMGIGDTQYF	TGCAGTGCTAGAGAAATGGGAATCGGGGATACGCAGTATTTT
-	TRBV7-2	TRBD2	TRBJ2-3	CASSLGRGLADTDTQYF	TGTGCCAGCAGCTTAGGGCGAGGACTAGCGGACACAGATACGCAGTATTTT
many	TRBV11-2	-	TRBJ1-2	CASSPDGNYGYTF	TGTGCCAGCAGCCCGGACGGAAACTATGGCTACACCTTC
-	TRBV30	TRBD1	TRBJ2-7	CAWSRGQAYEQYF	TGTGCCTGGAGTCGTGGACAGGCCTACGAGCAGTACTTC
few	TRBV5-1	TRBD2	TRBJ2-1	CASSKTSGVSYNEQFF	TGCGCCAGCAGCAAGACTAGCGGGGTGTCCTACAATGAGCAGTTCTTC
-	TRBV6-5	TRBD1	TRBJ1-2	CASSYSTDRVGYTF	TGTGCCAGCAGTTACTCGACCGACAGGGTCGGCTACACCTTC
many	TRBV10-3	TRBD1	TRBJ1-2	CAIKQGALGYTF	TGTGCCATAAAACAGGGGGCGCTTGGCTACACCTTC
few	TRBV29-1	-	TRBJ2-1	CSVEDVGYNEQFF	TGCAGCGTTGAAGATGTCGGCTACAATGAGCAGTTCTTC
few	TRBV6-1	TRBD1	TRBJ1-1	CASSDQGAGGTEAFF	TGTGCCAGCAGTGATCAGGGCGCAGGGGGCACTGAAGCTTTCTTT
-	TRBV7-9	-	TRBJ1-2	CASSLQGSLAYGYTF	TGTGCCAGCAGCTTACAGGGGAGCTTAGCCTATGGCTACACCTTC
-	TRBV15	TRBD1	TRBJ1-4	CATSRDLGQANEKLFF	TGTGCCACCAGCAGAGATCTGGGACAGGCCAATGAAAAACTGTTTTTT
few	TRBV12-3/TRBV12-4	-	TRBJ2-2	CASTYTAGELFF	TGTGCCAGCACGTACACGGCCGGGGAGCTGTTTTTT
few	TRBV5-6	TRBD2	TRBJ2-6	CASSIPGSGGSGANVLTF	TGTGCCAGCAGCATCCCTGGTAGCGGGGGCTCTGGGGCCAACGTCCTGACTTTC
many	TRBV9	-	TRBJ2-5	CASSVAGFQETQYF	TGTGCCAGCAGCGTAGCGGGGTTTCAAGAGACCCAGTACTTC
-	TRBV9	-	TRBJ2-2	CASSVGREYNTGELFF	TGTGCCAGCAGCGTAGGACGGGAATACAACACCGGGGAGCTGTTTTTT
-	TRBV6-1	-	TRBJ2-1	CASSLRVPAGEQFF	TGTGCCAGCAGTCTCAGGGTTCCCGCGGGGGAGCAGTTCTTC
-	TRBV5-8	-	TRBJ2-7	CASSFRTAGLRQYF	TGTGCCAGCAGCTTTAGGACCGCCGGACTGCGGCAGTACTTC
-	TRBV4-1	TRBD2	TRBJ2-7	CASSQGGLAGEQYF	TGCGCCAGCAGCCAAGGGGGACTAGCGGGTGAGCAGTACTTC
few	TRBV11-2	-	TRBJ2-7	CASSWRVNEQYF	TGTGCCAGCAGCTGGCGAGTGAACGAGCAGTACTTC
few	TRBV5-1	-	TRBJ1-1	CASSREANTEAFF	TGCGCCAGCAGCCGGGAGGCGAACACTGAAGCTTTCTTT
-	TRBV5-1	TRBD2	TRBJ2-3	CASSFRLAGVTDTQYF	TGCGCCAGCAGCTTCCGTCTAGCGGGGGTCACAGATACGCAGTATTTT
few	TRBV18	TRBD2	TRBJ2-7	CASSPPTSGGIYEQYF	TGTGCCAGCTCACCCCCTACTAGCGGGGGTATCTACGAGCAGTACTTC